This TCR beta chain was retrieved from a study of T cell responses to AZD1222 COVID-19 vaccine. J was trimmed by 3 bases and V by 4 bases; bases with no gene match: 4. The CDR3 length is 14 residues. Germline V gives CDR1 SGHNT, CDR2 YYREEE (reference sequence). Overall study results and limits: Clonal diversity was possibly underestimated, and white British individuals and females predominated among donors.

Regarding this clone: The antigen is not known.

Profiling relied on immunoSEQ multiplex PCR, and the TCRdb table lists in-frame clones only, not all of them. The sample has approximately 90,000 clones; roughly 92% are singletons. This TCR came from an adult in good health. This chain joins TRBV5-4 and TRBJ1-1, with 9 nucleotides matching TRBD1. Material: peripheral blood, obtained on day 0 of AZD1222 vaccination. CDR3 coding DNA: TGTGCCAGCAGCATGACAGGGGGGGACACTGAAGCTTTCTTT. Residues: CASSMTGGDTEAFF.